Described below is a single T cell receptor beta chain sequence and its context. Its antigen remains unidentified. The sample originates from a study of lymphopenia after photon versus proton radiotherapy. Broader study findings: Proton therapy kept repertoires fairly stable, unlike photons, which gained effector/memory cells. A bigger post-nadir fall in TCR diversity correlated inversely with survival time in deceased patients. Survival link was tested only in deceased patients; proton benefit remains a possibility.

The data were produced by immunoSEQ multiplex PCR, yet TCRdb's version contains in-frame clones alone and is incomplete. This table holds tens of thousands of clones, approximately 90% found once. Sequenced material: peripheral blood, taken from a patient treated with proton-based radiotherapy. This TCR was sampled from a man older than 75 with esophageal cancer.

The CDR3 DNA follows: TGTGCCAGTCTGCCAGGGGGGGGCGTGGGCTATGGCTACACCTTC. Encoded protein: CASLPGGGVGYGYTF. The genes are TRBV7-2 and TRBJ1-2; 7 bases map to TRBD1. From germline, CDR1 is SGHTA and CDR2 FQGNSA. This CDR3 has 15 residues. The V gene end was trimmed by 9 bases and the J gene end by 4 bases; junction bases not matched to a gene: 14.